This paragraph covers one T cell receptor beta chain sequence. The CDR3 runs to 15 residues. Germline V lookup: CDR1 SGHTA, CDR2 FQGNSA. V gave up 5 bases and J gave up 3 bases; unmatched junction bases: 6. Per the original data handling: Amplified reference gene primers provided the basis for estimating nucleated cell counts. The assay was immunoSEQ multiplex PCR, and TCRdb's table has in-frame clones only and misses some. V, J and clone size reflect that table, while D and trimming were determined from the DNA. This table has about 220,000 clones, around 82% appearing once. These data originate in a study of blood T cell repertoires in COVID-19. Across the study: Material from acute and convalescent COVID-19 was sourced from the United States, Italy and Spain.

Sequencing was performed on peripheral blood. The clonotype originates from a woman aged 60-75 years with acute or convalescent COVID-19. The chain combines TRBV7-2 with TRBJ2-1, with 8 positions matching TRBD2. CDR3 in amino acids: CASSPERGSYNEQFF. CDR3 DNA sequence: TGTGCCAGCAGCCCGGAGCGGGGGAGCTACAATGAGCAGTTCTTC.